This T cell receptor (beta chain) was documented in a study of T cells after yellow fever vaccination. Study-level points and caveats: Booster sampling recovered most clones from primary vaccination (about 97% CD4, roughly 88% CD8).

This clonotype was observed a few times. Its antigen is undetermined. TCRdb reprocessed the 5' RACE reads with MiXCR, giving one entry per CDR3 protein. There are hundreds of thousands of distinct CDR3 sequences in the sample; 4.1% occur only once, and around 24% lies in the top ten. Deletions cut 5 bases from V and 1 base from J, with 9 bases between. The CDR3 length is 14 residues. Sequenced here: PBMCs, sampled 5 days after the yellow fever booster vaccination. V and J are TRBV12-3 or TRBV12-4 and TRBJ1-3, with D unclear. This clonotype was sampled from a young man who received the YFV17D yellow fever vaccine. As DNA, the CDR3 is TGTGCCAGCAGTCCCAGGATGTCTGGAAACACCATATATTTT. Translating gives CASSPRMSGNTIYF.